One sample yielded the 18 T cell receptor beta chains listed below, sequenced in a study of blood T cell repertoires in COVID-19. The repertoire was sequenced with immunoSEQ multiplex PCR; TCRdb's copy has only in-frame clones and lacks some. The sample consists of roughly 150,000 clones, more than 75% of them appearing once. Sequencing used peripheral blood. These receptors were collected from a man in his fifties or sixties who had recovered from COVID-19.

This chain uses TRBV28 with TRBJ1-2; weak D call: TRBD1 (5 bases). CDR3 size: 13 residues. The V end lost 9 bases, the J end lost 4 bases, and 15 bases lay between the germline ends. Germline CDR1 and CDR2: MDHEN and SYDVKM. The chain's CDR3 is CASSSGNSYGYTF. CDR3 DNA sequence: TGTGCCAGTTCATCAGGGAACTCCTATGGCTACACCTTC.

The V and J genes are TRBV6-1 and TRBJ2-2; TRBD2 matches 10 bases. The CDR3 covers 17 residues. Germline CDR1 and CDR2: MNHNS and SASEGT. V gave up 4 bases and J gave up 8 bases; unmatched junction bases: 13. The CDR3 here is CASSGAGLAGVGGELFF. DNA for the CDR3: TGTGCCAGCAGTGGGGCGGGGCTAGCGGGAGTTGGAGGGGAGCTGTTTTTT.

The chain couples TRBV28 to TRBJ1-4; possible D gene TRBD1, 5 bases. Germline CDR1 reads MDHEN; CDR2 reads SYDVKM. The V end was cut by 2 bases, the J end by 6 bases, with 7 bases between. This CDR3 comprises 13 residues. This chain's CDR3 is CASSLDSYEKLFF. DNA for the CDR3: TGTGCCAGCAGTTTAGACAGCTATGAAAAACTGTTTTTT.

The sample holds a few counts of this clone. The chain is built from TRBV6-4 and TRBJ2-1; TRBD2 agrees at 8 bases. Germline trimming cut 6 bases from V and 6 bases from J; bases unmatched to any gene: 13. CDR3 size: 16 residues. The germline V gene encodes CDR1 MRHNA and CDR2 SNTAGT. In DNA form, the CDR3 reads TGTGCCAGCAGAGCTCCCACCACTAGCGGACCCAATGAGCAGTTCTTC. Its translation is CASRAPTTSGPNEQFF.

The chain recombines TRBV6-6 with TRBJ1-2, with D perhaps matching TRBD1 (6 bases). V lost 5 bases to trimming and J lost 4 bases, with 11 bases between them. CDR3 length: 13 residues. Germline V lookup: CDR1 MNHNY, CDR2 SVGAGI (reference sequence). The DNA of the CDR3 is TGTGCCAGCAGTAGTACAGGGACCTATGGCTACACCTTC. As protein: CASSSTGTYGYTF.

This clone occurred many times. This chain joins TRBV27 and TRBJ2-1, with a tentative D call TRBD2 (5 bases). This CDR3 spans 17 amino acids. Trimming took 5 bases from V and 6 from J, leaving 23 bases between them. Germline V gene sequence: CDR1 MNHEY, CDR2 SMNVEV (reference sequence). The CDR3 DNA reads TGTGCCAGCAGTCCCTGGACGTCAGGACGGGGATTCAATGAGCAGTTCTTC. Protein product: CASSPWTSGRGFNEQFF.

V usage is TRBV3-1 (or the pseudogene TRBV3-2) and J usage is TRBJ1-1; D is uncertain. The germline gives CDR1 LGHDT, CDR2 YNNKEL (reference sequence). V lost 1 base to trimming and J lost 5 bases, with 11 bases between them. The CDR3 spans 14 residues. The DNA for the CDR3 is TGTGCCAGCAGCCAAGTCCGGGGAGGGACTGAAGCTTTCTTT. Protein: CASSQVRGGTEAFF.

This chain connects TRBV5-5 to TRBJ1-6; D uncertain. CDR1 and CDR2 (germline): SGHKS, YYEKEE (reference sequence). Trimming shortened V by 1 base and J by 0 bases, and 11 bases separated the two germline ends. The CDR3 has 17 amino acids. In DNA, the CDR3 is TGTGCCAGCAGCTTGCGTCCCGTCAGCTCCTATAATTCACCCCTCCACTTT. Translated, it gives CASSLRPVSSYNSPLHF. The complete variable domain, with remaining parts taken from reference TRBV5-5 and TRBJ1-6, reads DAGVTQSPTHLIKTRGQQVTLRCSPISGHKSVSWYQQVLGQGPQFIFQYYEKEERGRGNFPDRFSARQFPNYSSELNVNALLLGDSALYLCASSLRPVSSYNSPLHFGNGTRLTVT.

The V and J genes are TRBV5-8 and TRBJ2-7; TRBD2 matches at 11 bases. Losses at the gene ends were 3 bases for V and 4 bases for J; bases not matched to a gene: 3. The CDR3 contains 14 residues. CDR1 and CDR2 from the germline V gene are SGHTS and YDEGEE. CDR3 nucleotide sequence: TGTGCCAGCAGCTATAGCGGGAGGGCTTACGAGCAGTACTTC. As protein: CASSYSGRAYEQYF.

The rearrangement uses TRBV5-1 and TRBJ2-3; 14 nucleotides agree with TRBD2. Germline V gene data show CDR1 as SGHRS and CDR2 as YFSETQ. Trimming cost V 4 bases and J 2 bases; bases outside gene matches: 6. The CDR3 has 17 amino acids. The CDR3 DNA is TGCGCCAGCAGCCCCGGACTAGCGGGGGGATTCACAGATACGCAGTATTTT. Translating it yields CASSPGLAGGFTDTQYF. Drawing the rest from reference TRBV5-1 and TRBJ2-3, the complete variable domain is KAGVTQTPRYLIKTRGQQVTLSCSPISGHRSVSWYQQTPGQGLQFLFEYFSETQRNKGNFPGRFSGRQFSNSRSEMNVSTLELGDSALYLCASSPGLAGGFTDTQYFGPGTRLTVL.

V gene TRBV15 combines with J gene TRBJ1-2; D perhaps matches TRBD1 (5 bases). From germline, CDR1 is LNHNV and CDR2 YYDKDF (reference sequence). V was clipped by 0 bases and J by 6 bases, with 14 bases between them. This CDR3 is 15 amino acids long. This chain's CDR3 is CATSREAGSVNGYTF. CDR3 DNA sequence: TGTGCCACCAGCAGAGAAGCAGGGTCGGTGAATGGCTACACCTTC.

The chain links TRBV7-2 to TRBJ2-1; 10 bases align to TRBD2. Germline trimming cut 4 bases from V and 8 bases from J; bases unmatched to any gene: 8. The germline V gene encodes CDR1 SGHTA and CDR2 FQGNSA. CDR3 length: 15 amino acids. The CDR3 DNA reads TGTGCCAGCAGCTCCCTAGCGGGAGTCGGGGATGAGCAGTTCTTC. Its protein is CASSSLAGVGDEQFF.

The chain uses TRBV7-2 and TRBJ2-2, with 11 bases aligning to TRBD1. Germline V gene lookup returns CDR1 SGHTA and CDR2 FQGNSA. V shed 3 bases and J 7 bases; nucleotides not matched to a gene: 4. CDR3 length: 15 amino acids. This CDR3 reads CASSLDRGPVGELFF. CDR3 nucleotides: TGTGCCAGCAGCTTGGACAGGGGGCCGGTCGGGGAGCTGTTTTTT.

The chain couples TRBV19 to TRBJ2-6; 7 bases match TRBD1. The CDR3 has 16 amino acids. The V gene's germline CDR1 is LNHDA and CDR2 SQIVND (reference sequence). The ends lost 3 bases at V and 3 bases at J; junction bases unmatched: 5. The CDR3 spells CASSIVQGFGANVLTF. Here the CDR3 DNA reads TGTGCCAGTAGTATCGTACAGGGGTTTGGGGCCAACGTCCTGACTTTC.

A single count supports this clone. The chain is built from TRBV18 and TRBJ1-1; D may be TRBD1 (5 bases). The V gene's germline CDR1 is KGHSH and CDR2 LQKENI. V lost 0 bases and J 7 bases, leaving 12 bases between the germline ends. CDR3 length: 14 residues. This chain's CDR3 is CASSPPGGANEAFF. The CDR3 region has the DNA TGTGCCAGCTCACCACCGGGGGGAGCCAATGAAGCTTTCTTT.

The J gene is TRBJ2-7, the V gene TRBV28, with no clear D. CDR3 length: 14 residues. CDR1 is MDHEN, CDR2 SYDVKM, per germline. V lost 2 bases to trimming and J lost 4 bases, with 12 bases between them. CDR3 loop: CASSLTPVAYEQYF. CDR3 nucleotides: TGTGCCAGCAGTTTAACACCTGTGGCTTACGAGCAGTACTTC. The full variable domain, completed using reference TRBV28 and TRBJ2-7, is DVKVTQSSRYLVKRTGEKVFLECVQDMDHENMFWYRQDPGLGLRLIYFSYDVKMKEKGDIPEGYSVSREKKERFSLILESASTNQTSMYLCASSLTPVAYEQYFGPGTRLTVT.

V and J are TRBV7-2 and TRBJ1-4, with 8 positions matching TRBD1. The CDR3 has 15 amino acids. After removal of 3 bases from V and 8 bases from J, the junction contained 8 bases not matched to a gene. CDR1 and CDR2 (germline): SGHTA, FQGNSA. This CDR3 is CASSFPGQGGEKLFF. The CDR3 DNA sequence: TGTGCCAGCAGCTTCCCTGGACAGGGCGGCGAAAAACTGTTTTTT.

Written as DNA, the CDR3 is TGTGCCAGCAGCCAAGAGGTAAACTTATACAATGAGCAGTTCTTC. Translation gives CASSQEVNLYNEQFF. V and J are TRBV4-2 and TRBJ2-1; D gene uncertain. Trimming took 0 bases from V and 4 from J, leaving 10 bases between them. Germline V gene lookup returns CDR1 LGHNA and CDR2 YNFKEQ. This CDR3 has 15 residues.